The 18 T cell receptor beta chains listed next were all sequenced from one sample in a study of CD8 T cells in ankylosing spondylitis. Study results and caveats: Ankylosing spondylitis blood seemed to carry a telltale TCR beta motif made of under 10 highly homologous variants.

One entry per CDR3 protein, called by TCRdb with MiXCR from the 5' RACE reads. The sample lists fewer than 650,000 distinct CDR3 sequences, roughly an eighth occurring once. Their recognized antigens are unknown. The sequenced sample was blood, either unsorted or a sorted T cell fraction (not recorded which). The receptors derive from a male donor with ankylosing spondylitis.

In this sample, this clonotype turned up a few times. J is TRBJ2-5 and V is TRBV7-9, with D uncertain. The CDR3 has 14 amino acids. Germline-derived CDR1 and CDR2 are SEHNR and FQNEAQ (reference sequence). V lost 3 bases and J 5 bases, leaving 13 bases between the germline ends. In DNA, the CDR3 is TGTGCCAGCAGCTTCTCTAGTTCCTCCGAGACCCAGTACTTC. Protein sequence: CASSFSSSSETQYF.

The chain has TRBV7-2 and TRBJ2-1; TRBD2 matches 12 bases. Trimming cost V 5 bases and J 4 bases; bases outside gene matches: 12. Germline CDR1 is SGHTA and CDR2 is FQGNSA. The CDR3 is 18 residues long. The chain's CDR3 is CASSLTTSGSRAYNEQFF. CDR3 bases: TGTGCCAGCAGCCTAACGACTAGCGGGAGCCGTGCATACAATGAGCAGTTCTTC.

This clonotype was found a few times. The chain has TRBV12-3 or TRBV12-4 and TRBJ1-3; perhaps TRBD1 as D (5 bases). This CDR3 is built from 15 residues. V was clipped by 5 bases and J by 4 bases, with 15 bases between them. The CDR3 DNA sequence: TGTGCCAGCAGTCTCGGCAGGGAATCAGGAAACACCATATATTTT. This encodes CASSLGRESGNTIYF.

This chain joins TRBV5-1 and TRBJ1-2; 12 bases fit TRBD1. J lost 0 bases, V lost 4 bases, and 4 bases had no gene match. The CDR3 consists of 16 residues. The germline CDR1 and CDR2 sequences are SGHRS and YFSETQ. CDR3 residues: CASSGTGGSPNYGYTF. DNA for the CDR3: TGCGCCAGCAGCGGGACAGGGGGCAGCCCTAACTATGGCTACACCTTC.

The genes are TRBV7-9 and TRBJ1-5; possible D gene TRBD1, 5 bases. This CDR3 is 14 amino acids long. Germline V lookup: CDR1 SEHNR, CDR2 FQNEAQ (reference sequence). V lost 3 bases and J 6 bases, leaving 12 bases between the germline ends. The DNA for the CDR3 is TGTGCCAGCAGCTTGGACATTGCGGGTCAGCCCCAGCATTTT. Protein sequence: CASSLDIAGQPQHF.

This clonotype occurred a few times. This sequence joins TRBV12-3 or TRBV12-4 and TRBJ1-2, with TRBD1 as a possible D gene (6 bases). V dropped 5 bases and J dropped 8 bases, with 12 bases sitting between them. The CDR3 runs 12 residues. CDR3 sequence: CASSPGQLGYTF. Written as DNA, the CDR3 is TGTGCCAGCAGTCCCGGACAGCTAGGCTACACCTTC.

At least ten counts were recorded for this clonotype. V usage is TRBV7-8 and J usage is TRBJ1-5, with D perhaps matching TRBD1 (6 bases). This CDR3 is 16 amino acids long. Germline V gene lookup returns CDR1 SGHVS and CDR2 FQNEAQ. V lost 5 bases to trimming and J lost 1 base, with 15 bases between them. CDR3 protein: CASSDRDTLSNQPQHF. Written as DNA, the CDR3 is TGTGCCAGCAGCGACCGGGACACCCTAAGCAATCAGCCCCAGCATTTT.

This clonotype was found many times. The V and J genes are TRBV3-1 and TRBJ2-1; 10 positions match TRBD1. CDR1 LGHDT and CDR2 YNNKEL come from the germline V gene (reference sequence). V gave up 4 bases and J gave up 5 bases; unmatched junction bases: 5. This CDR3 spans 15 amino acids. The CDR3 sequence is CASSRGTGANNEQFF. CDR3 sequence (DNA): TGTGCCAGCAGCCGCGGGACAGGGGCCAACAATGAGCAGTTCTTC.

This clonotype was seen a handful of times. V usage is TRBV27 and J usage is TRBJ1-6; D may be TRBD1 (6 bases). From germline, CDR1 is MNHEY and CDR2 SMNVEV (reference sequence). There are 16 residues in the CDR3. The V end was cut by 4 bases, the J end by 3 bases, with 13 bases between. CDR3 bases: TGTGCCAGCAGTTCCCGGAAGGGGGACTATAATTCACCCCTCCACTTT. This sequence encodes CASSSRKGDYNSPLHF.

The J gene is TRBJ2-1, the V gene TRBV27; D is possibly TRBD1 or TRBD2 (5 bases each). The germline V gene encodes CDR1 MNHEY and CDR2 SMNVEV (reference sequence). The CDR3 covers 13 residues. Trimming left V 11 bases short and J 4 bases short, with 15 bases between. The CDR3 is CAASGPLYNEQFF. The CDR3, as DNA: TGTGCCGCCTCGGGACCACTTTACAATGAGCAGTTCTTC.

The chain recombines TRBV7-8 with TRBJ2-3, with TRBD2 identical over 8 bases. This CDR3 has 19 residues. From germline, CDR1 is SGHVS and CDR2 FQNEAQ. The V and J ends lost 6 bases and 6 bases, in that order; junction bases with no gene match: 23. The CDR3 sequence: CASRLVSSGSKSAHDTQYF. The CDR3 coding sequence is TGTGCCAGCAGACTCGTGAGCAGCGGGAGCAAATCTGCGCATGATACGCAGTATTTT.

This clonotype has ten or more counts. The chain recombines TRBV21-1 with TRBJ2-2; the listed D gene, TRBD2, was not tested against the DNA. TRBV21-1 is termed a pseudogene. The CDR3 has 18 residues. The CDR3 here is CASIQPGLAGAGGGELFF. CDR3 DNA: TGTGCCAGCATCCAACCGGGCCTAGCGGGAGCTGGGGGCGGGGAGCTGTTTTTT.

V gene TRBV10-1 combines with J gene TRBJ2-3; possibly TRBD2 for D (5 bases). V shed 7 bases and J shed 5 bases, with 10 bases lying between them. Per the germline V gene, CDR1 is WNHNN and CDR2 is SYGVQD (reference sequence). The CDR3 is made up of 12 amino acids. The chain's CDR3 is CASKGEGDTQYF. CDR3 bases: TGCGCCAGCAAGGGAGAGGGAGATACGCAGTATTTT.

The sample holds many counts of this clonotype. V usage is TRBV7-9 and J usage is TRBJ2-1; the D gene is possibly TRBD2 (5 bases). CDR1 and CDR2 from the germline V gene are SEHNR and FQNEAQ (reference sequence). Trimming stripped 5 bases from V and 5 bases from J, with 7 bases between. The CDR3 runs to 12 residues. DNA for the CDR3: TGTGCCAGCAGCACGGGGAACAATGAGCAGTTCTTC. Its protein product is CASSTGNNEQFF.

This clonotype was seen a few times. The V call is TRBV29-1, the J call TRBJ2-1; D perhaps matches TRBD1 (6 bases). The CDR3 runs 15 residues. With 7 bases removed from V and 0 bases from J, the gap between germline ends came to 16 bases. Germline V gives CDR1 SQVTM, CDR2 ANQGSEA. CDR3 residues: CSAVFGGRSYNEQFF. Here the CDR3 DNA reads TGCAGCGCCGTCTTTGGGGGCCGCTCCTACAATGAGCAGTTCTTC.

The chain has TRBV6-5 and TRBJ1-3; weak D call: TRBD1 (6 bases). Germline assignment: CDR1 MNHEY and CDR2 SVGAGI. The germline V and J ends were trimmed by 2 bases and 3 bases, with 20 bases remaining between them. This CDR3 is 18 amino acids long. CDR3 DNA: TGTGCCAGCAGTTACGGGGGCTTCCCGACCACCCTTGGAAACACCATATATTTT. Translating it yields CASSYGGFPTTLGNTIYF.

This clonotype has only a few counts. The gene calls are TRBV24-1 and TRBJ2-2; 10 bases align to TRBD2. The junction had 7 bases not matched to a gene; V was cut back by 4 bases and J by 3 bases. Germline V gene sequence: CDR1 KGHDR, CDR2 SFDVKD. The CDR3 totals 17 residues. The CDR3 DNA reads TGTGCCACCAGTGACATCAGCGGGAGGGGATACACCGGGGAGCTGTTTTTT. Protein sequence: CATSDISGRGYTGELFF.

The chain uses TRBV28 and TRBJ1-4, with 7 bases lining up with TRBD1. J gave up 8 bases and V 2 bases, and 8 bases lay outside the gene matches. This CDR3 comprises 15 residues. Germline V lookup: CDR1 MDHEN, CDR2 SYDVKM. The chain's CDR3 is CASSLATGTGEKLFF. CDR3 coding DNA: TGTGCCAGCAGTTTAGCGACAGGGACGGGCGAAAAACTGTTTTTT. Full variable domain (outside the CDR3, taken from reference TRBV28 and TRBJ1-4): DVKVTQSSRYLVKRTGEKVFLECVQDMDHENMFWYRQDPGLGLRLIYFSYDVKMKEKGDIPEGYSVSREKKERFSLILESASTNQTSMYLCASSLATGTGEKLFFGSGTQLSVL.